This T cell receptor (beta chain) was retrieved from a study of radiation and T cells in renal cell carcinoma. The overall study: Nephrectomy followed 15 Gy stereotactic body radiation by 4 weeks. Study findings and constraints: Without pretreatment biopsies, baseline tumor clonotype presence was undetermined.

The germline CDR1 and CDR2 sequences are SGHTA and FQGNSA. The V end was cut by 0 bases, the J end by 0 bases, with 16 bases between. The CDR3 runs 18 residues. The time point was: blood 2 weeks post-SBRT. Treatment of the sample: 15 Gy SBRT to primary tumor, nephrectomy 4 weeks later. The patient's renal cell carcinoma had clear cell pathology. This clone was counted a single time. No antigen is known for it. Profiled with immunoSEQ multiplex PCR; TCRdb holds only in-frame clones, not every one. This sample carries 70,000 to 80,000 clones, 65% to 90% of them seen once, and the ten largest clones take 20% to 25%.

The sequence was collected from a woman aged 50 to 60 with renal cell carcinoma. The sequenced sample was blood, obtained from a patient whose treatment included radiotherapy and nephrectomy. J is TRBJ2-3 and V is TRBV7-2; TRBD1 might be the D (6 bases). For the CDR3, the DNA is TGTGCCAGCAGCTTAGCGGGCCTCAGGGGCACTAGCACAGATACGCAGTATTTT. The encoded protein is CASSLAGLRGTSTDTQYF.